This TCR beta chain emerged from a study of T cell repertoires in cytomegalovirus infection. Background on the study: Alongside well-studied HLA-B-restricted CMV epitopes, recently identified HLA-C-restricted CMV epitopes were also used. Matching HLA type, along with CMV infection, was indicated by public TCR beta signatures.

TCRdb reanalysed the reads using MiXCR and keeps one entry per CDR3 protein. The table lists some 940,000 distinct CDR3 sequences, approximately 30% of them singletons. This clonotype was observed a handful of times. Its antigen is not known. General study points: The cumulative frequency of public TCR beta families identified carriers of CMV plus the relevant HLA.

The ends lost 1 base at V and 7 bases at J; junction bases unmatched: 0. This CDR3 spans 15 amino acids. CDR1 is LGHNA, CDR2 YSLEER, per germline. The TCR originated in a human donor in good health (CMV status not recorded). Some clones in this sample may be carry-over from other donors' samples. Sequencing used cultured CD8+ T cells from PBMCs, obtained from culture after CMV antigen stimulation. This rearrangement joins TRBV4-3 to TRBJ2-1; the match to TRBD2 covers 14 bases. The CDR3 DNA sequence: TGCGCCAGCAGCCAAGGGACTAGCGGGGGGAATGAGCAGTTCTTC. Encoded protein: CASSQGTSGGNEQFF.